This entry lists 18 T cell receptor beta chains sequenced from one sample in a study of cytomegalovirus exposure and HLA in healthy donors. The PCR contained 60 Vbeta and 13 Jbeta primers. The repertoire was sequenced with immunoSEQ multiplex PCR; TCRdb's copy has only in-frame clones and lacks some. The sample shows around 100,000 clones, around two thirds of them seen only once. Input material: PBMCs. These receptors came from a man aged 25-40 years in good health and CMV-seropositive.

CDR3 region: CASRAGGYTDTQYF. The CDR3 region has the DNA TGTGCCAGCAGGGCAGGGGGCTACACAGATACGCAGTATTTT. The V gene is TRBV6-6, the J gene TRBJ2-3; 8 bases are shared with TRBD1. The CDR3 runs 14 residues. V shed 6 bases and J 2 bases; nucleotides not matched to a gene: 4. The germline CDR1 and CDR2 sequences are MNHNY and SVGAGI (reference sequence).

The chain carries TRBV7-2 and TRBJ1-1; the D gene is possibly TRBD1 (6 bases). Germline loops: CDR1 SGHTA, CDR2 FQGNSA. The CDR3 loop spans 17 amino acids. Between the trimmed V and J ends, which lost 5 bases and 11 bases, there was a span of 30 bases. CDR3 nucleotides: TGTGCCAGCAGCCCCGGGCTAGGGGCAGGGGATGGTGTTGGGGCTTTCTTT. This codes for CASSPGLGAGDGVGAFF.

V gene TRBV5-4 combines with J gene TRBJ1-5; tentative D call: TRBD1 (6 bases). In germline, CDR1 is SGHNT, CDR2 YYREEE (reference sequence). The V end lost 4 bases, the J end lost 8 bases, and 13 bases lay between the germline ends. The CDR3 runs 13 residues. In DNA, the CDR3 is TGTGCCAGCAGCCAGGACAGTAATAAGCCCCAGCATTTT. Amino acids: CASSQDSNKPQHF. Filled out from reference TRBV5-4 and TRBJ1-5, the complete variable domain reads ETGVTQSPTHLIKTRGQQVTLRCSSQSGHNTVSWYQQALGQGPQFIFQYYREEENGRGNFPPRFSGLQFPNYSSELNVNALELDDSALYLCASSQDSNKPQHFGDGTRLSIL.

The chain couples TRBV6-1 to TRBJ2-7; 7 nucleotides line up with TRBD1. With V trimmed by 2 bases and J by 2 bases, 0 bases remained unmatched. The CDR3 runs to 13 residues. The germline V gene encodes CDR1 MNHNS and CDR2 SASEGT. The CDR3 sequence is CASSETGAYEQYF. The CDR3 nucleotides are TGTGCCAGCAGTGAAACAGGGGCCTACGAGCAGTACTTC.

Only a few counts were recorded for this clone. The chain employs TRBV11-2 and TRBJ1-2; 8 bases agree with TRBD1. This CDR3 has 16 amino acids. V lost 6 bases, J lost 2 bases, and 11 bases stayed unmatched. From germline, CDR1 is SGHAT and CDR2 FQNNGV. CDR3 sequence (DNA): TGTGCCAGCAGGCCTCAGGGGGCCGCTTTCAACTATGGCTACACCTTC. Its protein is CASRPQGAAFNYGYTF.

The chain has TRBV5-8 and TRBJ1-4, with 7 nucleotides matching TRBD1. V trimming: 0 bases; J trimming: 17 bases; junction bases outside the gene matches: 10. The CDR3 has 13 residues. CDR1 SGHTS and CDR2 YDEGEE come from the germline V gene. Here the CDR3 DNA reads TGTGCCAGCAGCTTGGGACAGGGTCCCTACGGATTTTTT. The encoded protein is CASSLGQGPYGFF.

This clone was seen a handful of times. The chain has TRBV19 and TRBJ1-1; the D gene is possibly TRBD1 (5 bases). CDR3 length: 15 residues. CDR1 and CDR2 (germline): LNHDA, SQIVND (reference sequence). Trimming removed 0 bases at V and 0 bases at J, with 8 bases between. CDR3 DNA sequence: TGTGCCAGTAGTATAGAGTACAGGCTGAACACTGAAGCTTTCTTT. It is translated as CASSIEYRLNTEAFF.

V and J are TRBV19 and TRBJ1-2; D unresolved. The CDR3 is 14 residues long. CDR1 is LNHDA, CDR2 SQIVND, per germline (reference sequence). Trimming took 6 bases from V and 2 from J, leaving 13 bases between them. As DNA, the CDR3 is TGTGCCAGTAGCGAGGGATATCCCAACTATGGCTACACCTTC. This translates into CASSEGYPNYGYTF.

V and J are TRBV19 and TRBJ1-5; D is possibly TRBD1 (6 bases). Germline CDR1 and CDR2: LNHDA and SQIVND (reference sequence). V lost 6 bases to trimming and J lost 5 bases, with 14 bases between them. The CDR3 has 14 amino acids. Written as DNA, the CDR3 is TGTGCCAGTAGGATCGGGGACACCTATCAGCCCCAGCATTTT. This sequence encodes CASRIGDTYQPQHF. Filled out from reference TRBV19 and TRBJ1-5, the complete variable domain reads DGGITQSPKYLFRKEGQNVTLSCEQNLNHDAMYWYRQDPGQGLRLIYYSQIVNDFQKGDIAEGYSVSREKKESFPLTVTSAQKNPTAFYLCASRIGDTYQPQHFGDGTRLSIL.

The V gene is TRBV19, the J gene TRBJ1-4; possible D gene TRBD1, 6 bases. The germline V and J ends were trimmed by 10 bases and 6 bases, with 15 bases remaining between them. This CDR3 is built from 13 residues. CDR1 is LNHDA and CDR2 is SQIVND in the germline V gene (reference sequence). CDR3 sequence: CATRTRGDEKLFF. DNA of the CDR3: TGTGCCACCCGGACCAGGGGCGATGAAAAACTGTTTTTT. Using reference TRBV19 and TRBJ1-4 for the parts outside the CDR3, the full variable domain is DGGITQSPKYLFRKEGQNVTLSCEQNLNHDAMYWYRQDPGQGLRLIYYSQIVNDFQKGDIAEGYSVSREKKESFPLTVTSAQKNPTAFYLCATRTRGDEKLFFGSGTQLSVL.

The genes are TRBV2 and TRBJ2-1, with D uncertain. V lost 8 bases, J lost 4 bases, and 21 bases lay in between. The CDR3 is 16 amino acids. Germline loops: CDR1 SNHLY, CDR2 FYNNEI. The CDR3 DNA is TGTGCCAGCCCCCCGCCGGAGTCGCGCCCTTACAATGAGCAGTTCTTC. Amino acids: CASPPPESRPYNEQFF.

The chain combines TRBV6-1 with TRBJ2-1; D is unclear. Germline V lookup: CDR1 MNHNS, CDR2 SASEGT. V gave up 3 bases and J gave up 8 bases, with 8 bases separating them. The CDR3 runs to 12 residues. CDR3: CASSDALHEQFF. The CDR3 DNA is TGTGCCAGCAGTGATGCCCTACATGAGCAGTTCTTC.

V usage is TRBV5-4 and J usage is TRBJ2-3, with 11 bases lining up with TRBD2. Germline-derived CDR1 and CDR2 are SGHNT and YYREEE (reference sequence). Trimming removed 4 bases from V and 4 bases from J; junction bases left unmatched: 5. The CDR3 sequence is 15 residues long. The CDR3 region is CASSLGLAGADTQYF. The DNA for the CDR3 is TGTGCCAGCAGCCTCGGACTAGCGGGCGCAGATACGCAGTATTTT.

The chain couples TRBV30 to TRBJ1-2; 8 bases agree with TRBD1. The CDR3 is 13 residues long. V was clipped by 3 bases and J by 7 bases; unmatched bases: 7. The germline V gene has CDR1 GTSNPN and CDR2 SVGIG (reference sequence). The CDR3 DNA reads TGTGCCTGGAGGGAACGGGACAGGTCTGGCTACACCTTC. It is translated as CAWRERDRSGYTF.

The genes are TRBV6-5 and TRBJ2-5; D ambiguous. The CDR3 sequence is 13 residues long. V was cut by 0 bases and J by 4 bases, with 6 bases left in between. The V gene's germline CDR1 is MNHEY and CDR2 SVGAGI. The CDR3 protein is CASSYSNSETQYF. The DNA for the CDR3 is TGTGCCAGCAGTTACTCGAACTCAGAGACCCAGTACTTC.

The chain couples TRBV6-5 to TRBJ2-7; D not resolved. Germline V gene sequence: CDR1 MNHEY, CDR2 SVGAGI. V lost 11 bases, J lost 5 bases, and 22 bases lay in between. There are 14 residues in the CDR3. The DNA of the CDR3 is TGTGCCCTCAAAACTCGACTGGCCGATAACGAGCAGTACTTC. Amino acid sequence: CALKTRLADNEQYF.

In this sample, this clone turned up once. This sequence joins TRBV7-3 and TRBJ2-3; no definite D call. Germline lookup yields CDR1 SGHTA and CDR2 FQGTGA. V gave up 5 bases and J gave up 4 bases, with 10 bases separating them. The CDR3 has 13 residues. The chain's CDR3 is CASSPRSADTQYF. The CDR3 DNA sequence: TGTGCCAGCAGCCCCCGATCGGCAGATACGCAGTATTTT.

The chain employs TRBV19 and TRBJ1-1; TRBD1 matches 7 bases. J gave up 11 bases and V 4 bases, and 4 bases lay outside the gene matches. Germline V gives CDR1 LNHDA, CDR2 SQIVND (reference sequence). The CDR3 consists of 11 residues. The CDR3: CASSTTGNAFF. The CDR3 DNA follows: TGTGCCAGTAGTACGACAGGGAATGCTTTCTTT.